The 18 T cell receptor beta chains below come from one sample, sequenced in a study of blood T cell repertoires in COVID-19 (dated by TCRdb to between 2020 and 2021). Library preparation employed the immunoSEQ multiplex PCR assay. TCRdb carries this immuneACCESS record with in-frame sequences only. Its versions omit some clonotypes, under half of them owing to an unresolved V gene in the studies checked, with the rest unexplained. This sample is represented by 350,000 to 450,000 clones; around nine tenths of them were singletons. Of the sample, roughly 1.4% is held by the ten largest clones. Specimen: PBMCs or T cells enriched from blood (not recorded which). These receptors all come from a young woman who had been exposed to COVID-19.

The gene calls are TRBV28 and TRBJ1-5; TRBD1 aligns across 7 bases. Germline CDR1 is MDHEN and CDR2 is SYDVKM. The CDR3 has 16 residues. Trimming at V came to 6 bases and at J to 1 base, leaving 9 bases not matched to a gene. As DNA, the CDR3 is TGTGCCAGCAGCCCAATACAGGGGCAAAGCAATCAGCCCCAGCATTTT. Protein product: CASSPIQGQSNQPQHF.

This sequence joins TRBV4-3 and TRBJ2-3; D possibly corresponds to TRBD1 (5 bases). Germline-derived CDR1 and CDR2 are LGHNA and YSLEER. The CDR3 spans 16 residues. The ends were cut back, 3 bases at V and 3 bases at J, with 16 bases in the middle. CDR3 in amino acids: CASSHNIGQLTDTQYF. The CDR3, as DNA: TGCGCCAGCAGCCATAATATCGGACAATTGACAGATACGCAGTATTTT.

The chain has TRBV13 and TRBJ2-1; 9 bases align to TRBD2. Germline V gene data show CDR1 as PRHDT and CDR2 as FYEKMQ (reference sequence). The CDR3 loop spans 16 amino acids. The V and J ends lost 1 base and 3 bases, in that order; junction bases with no gene match: 4. The CDR3 coding sequence is TGTGCCAGCAGCTTAGAAGGCGGGGGGGGCTACAATGAGCAGTTCTTC. Protein sequence: CASSLEGGGGYNEQFF. The full variable domain, in which reference TRBV13 and TRBJ2-1 provide the parts outside the CDR3, is AAGVIQSPRHLIKEKRETATLKCYPIPRHDTVYWYQQGPGQDPQFLISFYEKMQSDKGSIPDRFSAQQFSDYHSELNMSSLELGDSALYFCASSLEGGGGYNEQFFGPGTRLTVL.

The chain recombines TRBV15 with TRBJ1-5, with TRBD1 identical over 8 bases. V lost 0 bases to trimming and J lost 0 bases; unmatched junction nucleotides: 13. Germline CDR1 and CDR2: LNHNV and YYDKDF (reference sequence). This CDR3 has 20 amino acids. CDR3 coding DNA: TGTGCCACCAGCAGAGATGGTGGCACAGGGGGATTAAATAGCAATCAGCCCCAGCATTTT. This gives the protein CATSRDGGTGGLNSNQPQHF.

J is TRBJ1-2 and V is TRBV19; a possible D gene is TRBD1 (6 bases). The V end lost 6 bases, the J end lost 7 bases, and 18 bases lay between the germline ends. CDR1 LNHDA and CDR2 SQIVND come from the germline V gene (reference sequence). The CDR3 is 14 residues long. CDR3 residues: CASREVGGRFGYTF. The CDR3, as DNA: TGTGCCAGTAGGGAGGTCGGGGGGCGATTTGGCTACACCTTC.

This chain uses TRBV5-1 with TRBJ2-7; TRBD2 agrees at 12 bases. The ends lost 0 bases at V and 4 bases at J; junction bases unmatched: 2. The CDR3 totals 15 residues. Germline V gene sequence: CDR1 SGHRS, CDR2 YFSETQ. In nucleotides, the CDR3 is TGCGCCAGCAGCTTGGGGGGGACTAGCGGGTACGAGCAGTACTTC. Its translation: CASSLGGTSGYEQYF.

The rearrangement joins TRBV19 to TRBJ1-4, with unresolved D. The germline V gene encodes CDR1 LNHDA and CDR2 SQIVND (reference sequence). The CDR3 contains 14 residues. V was shortened by 3 bases and J by 8 bases, with 13 bases between the two germline ends. The CDR3 DNA reads as TGTGCCAGTAGTATCAAACCCGCGTGGGAAAAACTGTTTTTT. Protein sequence: CASSIKPAWEKLFF.

This clone was counted only a few times. This chain connects TRBV28 to TRBJ2-1; 12 bases agree with TRBD2. V was pared by 4 bases and J by 8 bases, with 6 bases of the junction left unmatched. The CDR3 runs 15 residues. Germline lookup yields CDR1 MDHEN and CDR2 SYDVKM. The DNA of the CDR3 is TGTGCCAGCAGTTCCCTAGCGGGAGGGCCCTATGAGCAGTTCTTC. Protein sequence: CASSSLAGGPYEQFF.

This chain joins TRBV7-2 and TRBJ2-2, with 10 positions matching TRBD2. The CDR3 consists of 16 residues. CDR1 SGHTA and CDR2 FQGNSA come from the germline V gene. The J segment lost 4 bases and the V segment lost 1 base, leaving 3 bases of the junction unmatched. For the CDR3, the DNA is TGTGCCAGCAGCTTAGGGCCTAGCGGGGGCACCGGGGAGCTGTTTTTT. Translation gives CASSLGPSGGTGELFF.

The chain employs TRBV6-5 and TRBJ1-5; tentatively, D is TRBD1 (6 bases). V lost 5 bases, J lost 7 bases, and 12 bases lay in between. Germline V gene sequence: CDR1 MNHEY, CDR2 SVGAGI. The CDR3 is 13 amino acids. The CDR3 loop is CASSTGPYQPQHF. The CDR3 region has the DNA TGTGCCAGCAGTACAGGGCCTTACCAGCCCCAGCATTTT.

The J gene is TRBJ2-7, the V gene TRBV27, with 9 nucleotides matching TRBD2. Losses at the gene ends were 4 bases for V and 7 bases for J; bases not matched to a gene: 11. This CDR3 has 15 amino acids. The germline CDR1 and CDR2 sequences are MNHEY and SMNVEV (reference sequence). The CDR3 bases are TGTGCCAGCAGTTCGGCGGGGGGGGCCCGTAGGGAGCAGTACTTC. Encoded protein: CASSSAGGARREQYF.

The chain links TRBV7-6 to TRBJ2-7; 12 bases line up with TRBD2. V shed 6 bases and J 9 bases; nucleotides not matched to a gene: 18. This CDR3 is 17 amino acids long. The V gene's germline CDR1 is SGHVS and CDR2 FNYEAQ. This CDR3 reads CASSNAPRTSGKLVQYF. Here the CDR3 DNA reads TGTGCCAGCAGTAACGCCCCACGGACTAGCGGGAAATTGGTGCAGTACTTC. Together with reference TRBV7-6 and TRBJ2-7, the CDR3 gives the full variable domain: GAGVSQSPRYKVTKRGQDVALRCDPISGHVSLYWYRQALGQGPEFLTYFNYEAQQDKSGLPNDRFSAERPEGSISTLTIQRTEQRDSAMYRCASSNAPRTSGKLVQYFGPGTRLTVT.

This chain links TRBV5-4 with TRBJ1-3, with TRBD1 identical over 7 bases. Losses at the gene ends were 1 base for V and 4 bases for J; bases not matched to a gene: 5. Germline values: CDR1 SGHNT, CDR2 YYREEE (reference sequence). The CDR3 contains 15 residues. CDR3 sequence reads: CASSLSTGQGNTIYF. In nucleotides, the CDR3 is TGTGCCAGCAGCTTGTCGACGGGACAGGGAAACACCATATATTTT.

A remark on this clone: This specimen includes other DNA sequences encoding the same CDR3. V is TRBV11-2 and J is TRBJ2-7, with 11 positions matching TRBD1. V trimming: 5 bases; J trimming: 2 bases; junction bases outside the gene matches: 5. This CDR3 spans 15 amino acids. Germline CDR1 is SGHAT and CDR2 is FQNNGV. The CDR3 DNA reads TGTGCCAGCAGCACTCCGGGACAGGGGGCCTACGAGCAGTACTTC. As protein: CASSTPGQGAYEQYF. Filled out from reference TRBV11-2 and TRBJ2-7, the complete variable domain reads EAGVAQSPRYKIIEKRQSVAFWCNPISGHATLYWYQQILGQGPKLLIQFQNNGVVDDSQLPKDRFSAERLKGVDSTLKIQPAKLEDSAVYLCASSTPGQGAYEQYFGPGTRLTVT.

The chain recombines TRBV28 with TRBJ2-3; D gene ambiguous. The ends were cut back, 2 bases at V and 7 bases at J, with 13 bases in the middle. CDR3 length: 14 residues. Germline V gene sequence: CDR1 MDHEN, CDR2 SYDVKM. The CDR3 DNA follows: TGTGCCAGCAGTTTACCCCCCCCTAATCATACGCAGTATTTT. Its translation is CASSLPPPNHTQYF. Full variable domain (outside the CDR3, taken from reference TRBV28 and TRBJ2-3): DVKVTQSSRYLVKRTGEKVFLECVQDMDHENMFWYRQDPGLGLRLIYFSYDVKMKEKGDIPEGYSVSREKKERFSLILESASTNQTSMYLCASSLPPPNHTQYFGPGTRLTVL.

The V and J genes are TRBV19 and TRBJ2-1; TRBD1 agrees at 12 bases. CDR1 LNHDA and CDR2 SQIVND come from the germline V gene (reference sequence). The CDR3 is 14 residues long. J gave up 12 bases and V 9 bases, and 12 bases lay outside the gene matches. The CDR3 DNA follows: TGTGCCAGCCAGTTTCCCGGGACAGGGGGCTCGCAGTTCTTC. It specifies CASQFPGTGGSQFF.

This clone came up a few times. Other DNA variants within this sample encode the same CDR3. The chain joins TRBV5-1 to TRBJ2-7, with 8 bases fitting TRBD1. This CDR3 region has 15 residues. Germline V CDR1 and CDR2: SGHRS, YFSETQ. Losses at the gene ends were 0 bases for V and 4 bases for J; bases not matched to a gene: 6. CDR3 amino acids: CASSLATGGTYEQYF. CDR3 DNA: TGCGCCAGCAGCTTGGCAACAGGGGGGACTTACGAGCAGTACTTC.

This chain joins TRBV30 and TRBJ2-1, with TRBD2 as a possible D gene (7 bases). Trimming removed 5 bases at V and 4 bases at J, with 12 bases between. CDR1 is GTSNPN, CDR2 SVGIG, per germline (reference sequence). The CDR3 length is 13 residues. CDR3 residues: CAWDRGGYNEQFF. For the CDR3, the DNA is TGTGCCTGGGATAGGGGGGGATACAATGAGCAGTTCTTC.